One sample yielded the 29 T cell receptor beta chains listed below, sequenced in a study of control samples from healthy donors and cancer patients. Here immunoSEQ multiplex PCR was the method, and the copy in TCRdb shows in-frame clones only, minus some. The sample carries approximately 150,000 clones, 85% to 95% recorded once. Sequencing input: blood. The receptors were gathered from a man aged 35 to 55 in good health.

The V gene is TRBV14, the J gene TRBJ1-1; the D is unclear. Per germline, CDR1 SGHDN and CDR2 FVKESK. This CDR3 is 16 amino acids long. The ends were cut back, 4 bases at V and 1 base at J, with 16 bases in the middle. The CDR3 region is CASSLPWEGPNTEAFF. The DNA for the CDR3 is TGTGCCAGCAGCCTCCCCTGGGAAGGGCCGAACACTGAAGCTTTCTTT.

In nucleotides, the CDR3 is TGTGCCAGCTCACCAAAAGGTAACAGGCCCCAGGAGAACTATGGCTACACCTTC. It is translated as CASSPKGNRPQENYGYTF. This rearrangement joins TRBV18 to TRBJ1-2; a weak D match, TRBD1 (5 bases). The CDR3 covers 18 residues. V lost 2 bases, J lost 2 bases, and 21 bases lay in between. CDR1 and CDR2 (germline): KGHSH, LQKENI.

V is TRBV10-1 and J is TRBJ2-7; maybe TRBD2 (6 bases). Trimming left V 3 bases short and J 3 bases short, with 15 bases between. Looked up from germline, CDR1 is WNHNN and CDR2 is SYGVQD (reference sequence). The CDR3 is made up of 15 amino acids. CDR3 nucleotide sequence: TGCGCCAGCAGTGATTGGAGGGGAAAACTCTACGAGCAGTACTTC. It yields the protein CASSDWRGKLYEQYF.

Details on this clone: Because the CDR3's place on the DNA is in doubt, the DNA is left out and the CDR3 is given as listed by TCRdb. The rearrangement uses TRBV7-9 and TRBJ2-2. Germline V CDR1 and CDR2: SEHNR, FQNEAQ (reference sequence). The CDR3 has 14 amino acids, counting both end residues. The CDR3 loop reads CASSILGVTGELFF.

V is TRBV27 and J is TRBJ2-7; 7 bases align to TRBD1. This CDR3 has 13 amino acids. The V gene end was trimmed by 2 bases and the J gene end by 7 bases; junction bases not matched to a gene: 5. CDR1 and CDR2 (germline): MNHEY, SMNVEV (reference sequence). Here the CDR3 reads CASSLKTGYEQYF. CDR3 coding DNA: TGTGCCAGCAGTTTAAAGACAGGGTATGAGCAGTACTTC.

This chain links TRBV7-2 with TRBJ1-3; tentatively, D is TRBD1 (6 bases). V was shortened by 6 bases and J by 0 bases, with 9 bases between the two germline ends. The CDR3 length is 14 residues. Germline V gene sequence: CDR1 SGHTA, CDR2 FQGNSA. The CDR3 DNA reads as TGTGCCAGCAGAAGGACAGCCTCTGGAAACACCATATATTTT. This gives the protein CASRRTASGNTIYF. Full variable domain (missing parts from reference TRBV7-2 and TRBJ1-3): GAGVSQSPSNKVTEKGKDVELRCDPISGHTALYWYRQSLGQGLEFLIYFQGNSAPDKSGLPSDRFSAERTGGSVSTLTIQRTQQEDSAVYLCASRRTASGNTIYFGEGSWLTVV.

This clone appeared once. The rearrangement joins TRBV6-1 to TRBJ1-1; tentative D call: TRBD1 (5 bases). Deletions cut 3 bases from V and 1 base from J, with 12 bases between. The germline V gene encodes CDR1 MNHNS and CDR2 SASEGT. CDR3 length: 15 residues. The CDR3 sequence is CASSDVGAWNTEAFF. The CDR3 DNA is TGTGCCAGCAGTGATGTCGGGGCTTGGAACACTGAAGCTTTCTTT.

The gene calls are TRBV7-8 and TRBJ1-5; tentative D call: TRBD1 (5 bases). The CDR3 loop spans 14 amino acids. Germline V gene sequence: CDR1 SGHVS, CDR2 FQNEAQ. The V gene lost 6 bases and the J gene lost 10 bases, with 19 bases spanning the gap. The chain's CDR3 is CASSQVAGREPQHF. The CDR3, as DNA: TGTGCCAGCAGTCAGGTGGCAGGGAGAGAACCCCAGCATTTT.

In regard to this clone: A read error may produce the germline difference seen at one junction end. This rearrangement joins TRBV28 to TRBJ2-7; possible D gene TRBD2, 6 bases. This CDR3 spans 14 amino acids. Per the germline V gene, CDR1 is MDHEN and CDR2 is SYDVKM. The CDR3 here is CATESSLAGLQSSF. The CDR3 coding sequence is TGTGCCACCGAATCTTCTTTGGCGGGACTCCAAAGTTCCTTC.

The gene calls are TRBV9 and TRBJ2-3, with TRBD2 matching 10 bases. Germline-derived CDR1 and CDR2 are SGDLS and YYNGEE. J lost 4 bases, V lost 0 bases, and 8 bases had no gene match. The CDR3 runs 17 residues. CDR3 region: CASSVGILAGAPDTQYF. The CDR3, as DNA: TGTGCCAGCAGCGTAGGAATCCTAGCGGGGGCCCCAGATACGCAGTATTTT. The complete variable domain, with remaining parts taken from reference TRBV9 and TRBJ2-3, reads DSGVTQTPKHLITATGQRVTLRCSPRSGDLSVYWYQQSLDQGLQFLIQYYNGEERAKGNILERFSAQQFPDLHSELNLSSLELGDSALYFCASSVGILAGAPDTQYFGPGTRLTVL.

As to this clone: In the same sample, other DNA sequences code for this CDR3. The chain recombines TRBV28 with TRBJ1-2, with D uncertain. The CDR3 spans 12 residues. The V gene lost 6 bases and the J gene lost 3 bases, with 8 bases spanning the gap. In germline, CDR1 is MDHEN, CDR2 SYDVKM. CDR3 bases: TGTGCCAGCAGCCTTTCTGACTATGGCTACACCTTC. Residues: CASSLSDYGYTF.

V usage is TRBV9 and J usage is TRBJ1-3; unclear D gene. The CDR3 is 15 residues long. Germline lookup yields CDR1 SGDLS and CDR2 YYNGEE. With 3 bases removed from V and 5 bases from J, the gap between germline ends came to 15 bases. The CDR3 loop is CASSGWVEGRNTIYF. The CDR3 coding sequence is TGTGCCAGCAGCGGGTGGGTCGAAGGGAGAAACACCATATATTTT. Using reference TRBV9 and TRBJ1-3 for the parts outside the CDR3, the full variable domain is DSGVTQTPKHLITATGQRVTLRCSPRSGDLSVYWYQQSLDQGLQFLIQYYNGEERAKGNILERFSAQQFPDLHSELNLSSLELGDSALYFCASSGWVEGRNTIYFGEGSWLTVV.

This sequence joins TRBV6-5 and TRBJ2-2; 12 nucleotides align to TRBD2. The V gene's germline CDR1 is MNHEY and CDR2 SVGAGI. The CDR3 consists of 15 residues. The V and J ends lost 5 bases and 6 bases, in that order; junction bases with no gene match: 4. The CDR3 region has the DNA TGTGCCAGCAGTCCGGGACTAGCGGGTTCCGGGGAGCTGTTTTTT. Its protein is CASSPGLAGSGELFF.

This sequence joins TRBV24-1 and TRBJ2-3; TRBD1 might be the D (6 bases). The V and J ends lost 5 bases and 3 bases respectively, with 14 bases between them. The CDR3 is 15 residues long. The V gene's germline CDR1 is KGHDR and CDR2 SFDVKD. This CDR3 is CATSGTEQGTDTQYF. Here the CDR3 DNA reads TGTGCCACCAGTGGAACCGAACAGGGTACAGATACGCAGTATTTT.

The chain uses TRBV12-3 or TRBV12-4 and TRBJ1-1; TRBD1 agrees at 8 bases. After removal of 5 bases from V and 1 base from J, the junction contained 0 bases not matched to a gene. The CDR3 has 13 amino acids. This chain's CDR3 is CASSGQGNTEAFF. CDR3 DNA sequence: TGTGCCAGCAGTGGACAGGGGAACACTGAAGCTTTCTTT.

The chain recombines TRBV7-8 with TRBJ1-5; D not certain. Trimming removed 1 base from V and 1 base from J, with 5 bases in between. There are 14 residues in the CDR3. The germline V gene has CDR1 SGHVS and CDR2 FQNEAQ. This chain's CDR3 is CASSLVGSNQPQHF. CDR3 sequence (DNA): TGTGCCAGCAGCTTAGTGGGAAGCAATCAGCCCCAGCATTTT.

This chain uses TRBV7-2 with TRBJ2-5; D gene uncertain. The CDR3 extends over 13 amino acids. Trimming took off 0 bases at V and 4 bases at J, with 6 bases between the two ends. Per the germline V gene, CDR1 is SGHTA and CDR2 is FQGNSA. The CDR3 DNA reads as TGTGCCAGCAGCTTAGCCCGAAGAGAGACCCAGTACTTC. Encoded protein: CASSLARRETQYF.

The chain employs TRBV12-3 or TRBV12-4 and TRBJ2-7; 7 nucleotides agree with TRBD2. Trimming removed 8 bases from V and 6 bases from J; junction bases left unmatched: 4. This CDR3 spans 11 amino acids. The CDR3, as DNA: TGTGCCAGCTCCTGGGGGGGCGAGCAGTACTTC. Protein product: CASSWGGEQYF.

The V gene is TRBV7-9, the J gene TRBJ2-5, with D perhaps matching TRBD1 (6 bases). Trimming took off 7 bases at V and 7 bases at J, with 22 bases between the two ends. The CDR3 is 15 residues long. CDR1 SEHNR and CDR2 FQNEAQ come from the germline V gene (reference sequence). CDR3 in amino acids: CASTGAGVQFGTQYF. The DNA of the CDR3 is TGTGCCAGCACAGGCGCAGGGGTACAGTTTGGGACCCAGTACTTC.

Remarks on this clone: Different DNA sequences within this sample yield the same CDR3. The chain has TRBV5-4 and TRBJ2-7, with TRBD1 matching over 11 bases. With 3 bases clipped from V and 1 base from J, the junction kept 12 bases outside the gene matches. This CDR3 has 18 residues. Germline CDR1 SGHNT, CDR2 YYREEE (reference sequence). For the CDR3, the DNA is TGTGCCAGCAGCTACGGGGGCTCCGGGGACAGGGGGTCCTACGAGCAGTACTTC. Protein product: CASSYGGSGDRGSYEQYF. Full variable domain (missing parts from reference TRBV5-4 and TRBJ2-7): ETGVTQSPTHLIKTRGQQVTLRCSSQSGHNTVSWYQQALGQGPQFIFQYYREEENGRGNFPPRFSGLQFPNYSSELNVNALELDDSALYLCASSYGGSGDRGSYEQYFGPGTRLTVT.

V usage is TRBV29-1 and J usage is TRBJ2-3; no definite D call. The germline gives CDR1 SQVTM, CDR2 ANQGSEA. The CDR3 contains 11 residues. Trimming removed 5 bases at V and 9 bases at J, with 12 bases between. CDR3 residues: CSVTAGSTQYF. CDR3 DNA: TGCAGCGTTACCGCCGGCTCAACGCAGTATTTT.

This chain uses TRBV28 with TRBJ2-3; 8 bases agree with TRBD2. This CDR3 comprises 18 residues. V was pared by 3 bases and J by 2 bases, with 13 bases of the junction left unmatched. CDR1 and CDR2 (germline): MDHEN, SYDVKM. CDR3 nucleotide sequence: TGTGCCAGCAGTTTCCTGACTAGCGATCATCTTATCACAGATACGCAGTATTTT. It translates to CASSFLTSDHLITDTQYF.

The genes are TRBV7-9 and TRBJ2-7; TRBD1 matches 8 bases. Germline CDR1 and CDR2: SEHNR and FQNEAQ (reference sequence). This CDR3 is built from 14 residues. Trimming cost V 4 bases and J 5 bases; bases outside gene matches: 7. The CDR3 loop is CASSSPDRGHEQYF. CDR3 sequence (DNA): TGTGCCAGCAGCTCACCAGACAGGGGCCACGAGCAGTACTTC.

This clone has just one count. The V and J genes are TRBV5-6 and TRBJ1-5, with TRBD1 as a possible D gene (5 bases). Germline values: CDR1 SGHDT, CDR2 YYEEEE. Trimming pared 1 base from V and 1 base from J, leaving 18 bases between. The CDR3 is 18 residues long. CDR3 sequence reads: CASSLFWTRDASNQPQHF. In DNA, the CDR3 is TGTGCCAGCAGCTTGTTCTGGACTCGGGACGCCAGCAATCAGCCCCAGCATTTT.

V gene TRBV6-2 or TRBV6-3 combines with J gene TRBJ1-6; D may be TRBD1 (5 bases). In germline, CDR1 is MNHEY, CDR2 SVGEGT. The CDR3 is 13 residues long. V dropped 2 bases and J dropped 10 bases, with 9 bases sitting between them. The CDR3 region is CASSYVRGSPLHF. CDR3 sequence (DNA): TGTGCCAGCAGTTACGTCCGGGGCTCACCCCTCCACTTT.

The chain combines TRBV2 with TRBJ2-1; TRBD1 matches 7 bases. Germline V lookup: CDR1 SNHLY, CDR2 FYNNEI. CDR3 length equals 14 residues. V lost 4 bases and J lost 5; bases outside the gene matches: 5. The CDR3 reads CASSGDRVNNEQFF. The CDR3 region has the DNA TGTGCCAGCAGTGGGGACAGAGTCAACAATGAGCAGTTCTTC.

The chain combines TRBV5-1 with TRBJ2-7; D is unresolved. The length of the CDR3 is 14 residues. Trimming shortened V by 3 bases and J by 2 bases, and 12 bases separated the two germline ends. Germline V gives CDR1 SGHRS, CDR2 YFSETQ. In DNA, the CDR3 is TGCGCCAGCAGCTCTGCACCGACAACCTACGAGCAGTACTTC. Its protein product is CASSSAPTTYEQYF.

This chain connects TRBV28 to TRBJ1-1, with D perhaps TRBD1 (6 bases). CDR3 size: 14 residues. Germline V gene sequence: CDR1 MDHEN, CDR2 SYDVKM. Trimming cost V 3 bases and J 6 bases, with 14 bases left between them. The CDR3 protein is CASSFNRDRPEAFF. In nucleotides, the CDR3 is TGTGCCAGCAGTTTCAACAGGGATCGGCCTGAAGCTTTCTTT. The complete variable domain, with remaining parts taken from reference TRBV28 and TRBJ1-1, reads DVKVTQSSRYLVKRTGEKVFLECVQDMDHENMFWYRQDPGLGLRLIYFSYDVKMKEKGDIPEGYSVSREKKERFSLILESASTNQTSMYLCASSFNRDRPEAFFGQGTRLTVV.

The table lists this clone with a few counts. The chain has TRBV29-1 and TRBJ2-7; D unresolved. Looked up from germline, CDR1 is SQVTM and CDR2 is ANQGSEA. This CDR3 comprises 12 residues. The V and J ends lost 7 bases and 3 bases respectively, with 13 bases between them. In DNA form, the CDR3 reads TGCAGCGCCATGGACGGAAACTACGAGCAGTACTTC. It is translated as CSAMDGNYEQYF.